This T cell receptor beta chain was found in a study of Ad26.COV2.S vaccination and SARS-CoV-2 variants. Here immunoSEQ multiplex PCR was the method, and the copy in TCRdb shows in-frame clones only, minus some. There are 400,000 to 450,000 clones in the sample; about nine tenths occur only once, and less than 4.5% lies in the top ten. Deletions cut 6 bases from V and 5 bases from J, with 13 bases between. The CDR3 runs 13 residues. Per germline, CDR1 MNHEY and CDR2 SVGAGI. The treatment is: roughly 19 received Ad26.COV2.S at low or high dose, single or two shots; 5 received placebo; per-sample allocation not given. Sample collection was performed on day 63 after the first vaccine or placebo injection.

The chain combines TRBV6-5 with TRBJ2-5; D ambiguous. The source material was peripheral blood, sampled in a trial of Ad26.COV2.S vaccine versus placebo. This receptor was obtained from a person aged 18 to 59 who received the Ad26.COV2.S COVID-19 vaccine or a placebo. The CDR3 DNA is TGTGCCAGCAGCGACCCCCGGTGGGAGACCCAGTACTTC. It translates to CASSDPRWETQYF.